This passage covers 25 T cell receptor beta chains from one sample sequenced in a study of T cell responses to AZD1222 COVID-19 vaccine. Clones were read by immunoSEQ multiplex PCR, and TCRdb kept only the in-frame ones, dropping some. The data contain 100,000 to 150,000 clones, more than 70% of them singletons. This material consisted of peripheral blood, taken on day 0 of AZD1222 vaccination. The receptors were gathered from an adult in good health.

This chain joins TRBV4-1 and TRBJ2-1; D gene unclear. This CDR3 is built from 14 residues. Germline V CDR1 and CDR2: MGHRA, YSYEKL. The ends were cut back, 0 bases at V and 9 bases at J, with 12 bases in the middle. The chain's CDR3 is CASSQEVAVREQFF. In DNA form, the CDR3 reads TGCGCCAGCAGCCAAGAAGTGGCAGTCCGTGAGCAGTTCTTC.

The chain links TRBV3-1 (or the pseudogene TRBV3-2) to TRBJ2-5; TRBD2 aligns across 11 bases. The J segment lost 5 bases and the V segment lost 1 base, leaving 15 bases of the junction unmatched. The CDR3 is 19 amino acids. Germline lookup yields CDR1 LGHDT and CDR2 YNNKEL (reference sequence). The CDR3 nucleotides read TGTGCCAGCAGCCAAGGGATTTCCGGTAGCGGGAGGGCCGGGGAGACCCAGTACTTC. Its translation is CASSQGISGSGRAGETQYF.

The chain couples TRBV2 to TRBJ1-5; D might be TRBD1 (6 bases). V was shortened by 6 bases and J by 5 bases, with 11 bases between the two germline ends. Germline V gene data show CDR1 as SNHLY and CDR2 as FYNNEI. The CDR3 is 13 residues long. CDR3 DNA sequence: TGTGCCAGCAGGAAACAGGGAGATCAGCCCCAGCATTTT. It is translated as CASRKQGDQPQHF.

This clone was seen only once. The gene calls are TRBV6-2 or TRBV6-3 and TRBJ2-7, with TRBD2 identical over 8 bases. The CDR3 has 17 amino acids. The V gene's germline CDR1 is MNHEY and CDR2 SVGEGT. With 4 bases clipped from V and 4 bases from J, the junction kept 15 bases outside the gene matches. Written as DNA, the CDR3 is TGTGCCAGCAGTTCTCCGGCCCTTAGCGGGACTCTTTACGAGCAGTACTTC. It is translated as CASSSPALSGTLYEQYF.

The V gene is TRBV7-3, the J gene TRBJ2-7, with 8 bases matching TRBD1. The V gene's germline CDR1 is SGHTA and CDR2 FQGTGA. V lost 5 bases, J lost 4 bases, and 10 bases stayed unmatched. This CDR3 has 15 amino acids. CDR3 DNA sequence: TGTGCCAGCAGCCCCGGGCAGGGGGCGCGGTACGAGCAGTACTTC. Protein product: CASSPGQGARYEQYF. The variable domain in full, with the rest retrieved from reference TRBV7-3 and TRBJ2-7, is GAGVSQTPSNKVTEKGKYVELRCDPISGHTALYWYRQSLGQGPEFLIYFQGTGAADDSGLPNDRFFAVRPEGSVSTLKIQRTERGDSAVYLCASSPGQGARYEQYFGPGTRLTVT.

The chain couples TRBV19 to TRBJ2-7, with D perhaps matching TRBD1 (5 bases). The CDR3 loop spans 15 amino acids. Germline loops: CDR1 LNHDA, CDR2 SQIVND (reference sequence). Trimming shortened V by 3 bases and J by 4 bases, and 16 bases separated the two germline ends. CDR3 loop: CASSIGFGASYEQYF. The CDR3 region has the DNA TGTGCCAGTAGTATCGGGTTTGGGGCGTCGTACGAGCAGTACTTC.

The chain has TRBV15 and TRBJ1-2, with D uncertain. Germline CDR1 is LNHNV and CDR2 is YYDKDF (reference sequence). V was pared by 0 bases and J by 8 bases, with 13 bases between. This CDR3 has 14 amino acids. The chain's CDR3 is CATSRDTRQLGYTF. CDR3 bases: TGTGCCACCAGCAGAGATACGAGGCAGTTAGGCTACACCTTC.

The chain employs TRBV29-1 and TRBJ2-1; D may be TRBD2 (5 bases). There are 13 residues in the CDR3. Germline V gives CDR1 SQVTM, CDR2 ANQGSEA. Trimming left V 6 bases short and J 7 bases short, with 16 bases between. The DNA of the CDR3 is TGCAGCGTGGATACTGGACTGACAAATGAGCAGTTCTTC. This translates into CSVDTGLTNEQFF.

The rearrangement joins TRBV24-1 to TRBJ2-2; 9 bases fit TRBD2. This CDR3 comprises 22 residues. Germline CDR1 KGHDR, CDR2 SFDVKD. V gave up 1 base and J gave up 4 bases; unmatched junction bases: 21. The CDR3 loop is CATSDLSGRGGLAGRGTGELFF. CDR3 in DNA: TGTGCCACCAGTGATTTATCCGGCAGGGGAGGTCTAGCGGGACGGGGCACCGGGGAGCTGTTTTTT.

The CDR3 coding sequence is TGTGCCAGCAGCCGCCCGGGACAGGGGGCCTACGAGCAGTACTTC. Amino acids: CASSRPGQGAYEQYF. This chain uses TRBV7-2 with TRBJ2-7, with 11 bases matching TRBD1. The CDR3 consists of 15 residues. CDR1 is SGHTA, CDR2 FQGNSA, per germline. With 5 bases clipped from V and 2 bases from J, the junction kept 5 bases outside the gene matches.

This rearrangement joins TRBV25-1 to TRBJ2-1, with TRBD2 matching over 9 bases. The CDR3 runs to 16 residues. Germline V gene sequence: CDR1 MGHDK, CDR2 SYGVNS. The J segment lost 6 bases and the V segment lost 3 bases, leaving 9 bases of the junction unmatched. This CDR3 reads CASSDAGAGGPNEQFF. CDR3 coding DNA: TGTGCCAGCAGTGACGCCGGAGCGGGAGGTCCCAATGAGCAGTTCTTC.

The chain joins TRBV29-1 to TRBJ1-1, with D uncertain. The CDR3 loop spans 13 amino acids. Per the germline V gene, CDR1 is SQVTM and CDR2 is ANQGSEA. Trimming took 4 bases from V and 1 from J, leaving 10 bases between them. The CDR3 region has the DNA TGCAGCGTTGGCTTTTTACAGAACACTGAAGCTTTCTTT. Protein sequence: CSVGFLQNTEAFF.

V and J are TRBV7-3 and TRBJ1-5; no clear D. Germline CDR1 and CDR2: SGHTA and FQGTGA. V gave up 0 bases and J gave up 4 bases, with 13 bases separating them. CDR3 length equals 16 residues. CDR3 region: CASSLTLGRSNQPQHF. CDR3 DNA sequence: TGTGCCAGCAGCTTAACGTTGGGCAGGTCTAATCAGCCCCAGCATTTT.

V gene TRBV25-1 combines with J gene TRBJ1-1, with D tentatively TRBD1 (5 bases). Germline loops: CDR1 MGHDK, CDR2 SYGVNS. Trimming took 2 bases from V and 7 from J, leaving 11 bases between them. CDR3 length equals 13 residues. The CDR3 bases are TGTGCCAGCAGTGAACTACGGCAGGGTGAAGCTTTCTTT. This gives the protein CASSELRQGEAFF.

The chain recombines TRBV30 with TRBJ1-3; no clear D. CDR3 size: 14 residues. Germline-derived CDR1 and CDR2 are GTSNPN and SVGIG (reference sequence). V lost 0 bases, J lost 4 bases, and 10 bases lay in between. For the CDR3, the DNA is TGTGCCTGGAGTGTTTTGCGACGAGGAAACACCATATATTTT. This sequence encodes CAWSVLRRGNTIYF. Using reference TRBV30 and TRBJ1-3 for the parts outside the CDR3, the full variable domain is SQTIHQWPATLVQPVGSPLSLECTVEGTSNPNLYWYRQAAGRGLQLLFYSVGIGQISSEVPQNLSASRPQDRQFILSSKKLLLSDSGFYLCAWSVLRRGNTIYFGEGSWLTVV.

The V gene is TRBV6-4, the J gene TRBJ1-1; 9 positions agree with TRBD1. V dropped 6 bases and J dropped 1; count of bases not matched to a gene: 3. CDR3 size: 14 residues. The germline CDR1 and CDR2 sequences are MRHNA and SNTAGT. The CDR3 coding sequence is TGTGCCAGCAGATCGACAGGGGGGAACACTGAAGCTTTCTTT. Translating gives CASRSTGGNTEAFF.

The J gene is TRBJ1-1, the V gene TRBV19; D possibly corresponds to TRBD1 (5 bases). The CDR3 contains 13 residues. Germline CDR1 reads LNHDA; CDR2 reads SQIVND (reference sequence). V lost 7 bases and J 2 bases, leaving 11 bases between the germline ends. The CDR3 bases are TGTGCCAGTAACTTCGGGGGAAACACTGAAGCTTTCTTT. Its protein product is CASNFGGNTEAFF.

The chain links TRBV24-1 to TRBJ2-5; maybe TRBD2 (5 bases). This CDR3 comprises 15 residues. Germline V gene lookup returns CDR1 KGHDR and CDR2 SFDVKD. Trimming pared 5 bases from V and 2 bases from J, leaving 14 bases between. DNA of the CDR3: TGTGCCACCAGTGCCGCTACAAGACTACAAGAGACCCAGTACTTC. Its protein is CATSAATRLQETQYF.

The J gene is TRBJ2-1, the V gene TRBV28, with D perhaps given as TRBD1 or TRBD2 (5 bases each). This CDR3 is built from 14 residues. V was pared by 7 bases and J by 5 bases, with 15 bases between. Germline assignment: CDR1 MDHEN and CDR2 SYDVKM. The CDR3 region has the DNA TGTGCCAGCACTCTGGGGGAGCAGAACAATGAGCAGTTCTTC. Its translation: CASTLGEQNNEQFF.

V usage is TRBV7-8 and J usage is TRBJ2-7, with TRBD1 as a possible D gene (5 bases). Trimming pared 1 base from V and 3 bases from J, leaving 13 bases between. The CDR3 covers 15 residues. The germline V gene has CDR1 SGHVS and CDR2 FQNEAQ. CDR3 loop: CASSLEGGRDYEQYF. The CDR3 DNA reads TGTGCCAGCAGCTTAGAGGGCGGCAGGGACTACGAGCAGTACTTC.

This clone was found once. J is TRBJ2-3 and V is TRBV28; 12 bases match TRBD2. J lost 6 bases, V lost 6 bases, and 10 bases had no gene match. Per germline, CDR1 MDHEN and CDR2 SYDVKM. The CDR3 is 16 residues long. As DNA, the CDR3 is TGTGCCAGCAGCCTACTAGCGGGAGGATCCGTGGATACGCAGTATTTT. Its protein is CASSLLAGGSVDTQYF.

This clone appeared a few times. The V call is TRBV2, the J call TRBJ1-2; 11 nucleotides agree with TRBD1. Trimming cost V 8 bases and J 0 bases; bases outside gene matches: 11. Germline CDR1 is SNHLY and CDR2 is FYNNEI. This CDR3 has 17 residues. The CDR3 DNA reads TGTGCCAGCCCTAAAATCCCGGGACAGGGGGCTAACTATGGCTACACCTTC. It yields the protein CASPKIPGQGANYGYTF.

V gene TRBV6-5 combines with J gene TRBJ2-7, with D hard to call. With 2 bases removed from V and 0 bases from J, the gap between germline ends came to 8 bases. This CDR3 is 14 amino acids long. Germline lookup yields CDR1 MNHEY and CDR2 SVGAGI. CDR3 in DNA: TGTGCCAGCAGTTACCTTTTCAGCTCCTACGAGCAGTACTTC. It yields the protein CASSYLFSSYEQYF.

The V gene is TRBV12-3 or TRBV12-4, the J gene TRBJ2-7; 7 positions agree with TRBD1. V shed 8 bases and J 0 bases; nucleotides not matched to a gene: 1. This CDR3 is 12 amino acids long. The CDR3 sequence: CASGTASYEQYF. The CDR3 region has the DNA TGTGCCAGCGGGACAGCCTCCTACGAGCAGTACTTC.

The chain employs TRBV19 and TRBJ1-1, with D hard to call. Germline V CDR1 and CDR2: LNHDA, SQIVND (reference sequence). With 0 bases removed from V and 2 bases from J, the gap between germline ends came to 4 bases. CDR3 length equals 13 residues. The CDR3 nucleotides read TGTGCCAGTAGTATAGATGATAACACTGAAGCTTTCTTT. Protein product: CASSIDDNTEAFF. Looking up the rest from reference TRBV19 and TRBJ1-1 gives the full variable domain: DGGITQSPKYLFRKEGQNVTLSCEQNLNHDAMYWYRQDPGQGLRLIYYSQIVNDFQKGDIAEGYSVSREKKESFPLTVTSAQKNPTAFYLCASSIDDNTEAFFGQGTRLTVV.